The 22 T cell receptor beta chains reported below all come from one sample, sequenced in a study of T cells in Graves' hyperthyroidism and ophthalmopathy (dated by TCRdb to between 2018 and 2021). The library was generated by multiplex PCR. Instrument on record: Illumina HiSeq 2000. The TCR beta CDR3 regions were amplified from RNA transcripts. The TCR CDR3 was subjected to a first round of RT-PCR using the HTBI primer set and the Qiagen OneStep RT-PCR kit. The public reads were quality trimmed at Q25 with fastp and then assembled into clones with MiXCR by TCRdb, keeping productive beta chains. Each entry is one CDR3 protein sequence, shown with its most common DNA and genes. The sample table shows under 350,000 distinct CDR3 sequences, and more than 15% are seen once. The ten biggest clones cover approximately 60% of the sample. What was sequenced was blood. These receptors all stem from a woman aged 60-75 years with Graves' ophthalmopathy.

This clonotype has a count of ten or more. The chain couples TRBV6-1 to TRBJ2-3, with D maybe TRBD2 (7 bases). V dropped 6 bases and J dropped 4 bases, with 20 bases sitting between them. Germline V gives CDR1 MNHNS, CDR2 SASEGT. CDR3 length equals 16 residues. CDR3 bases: TGTGCCAGCAGCCCCCTTGGGGGGGGGCCGGCAGATACGCAGTATTTT. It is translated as CASSPLGGGPADTQYF.

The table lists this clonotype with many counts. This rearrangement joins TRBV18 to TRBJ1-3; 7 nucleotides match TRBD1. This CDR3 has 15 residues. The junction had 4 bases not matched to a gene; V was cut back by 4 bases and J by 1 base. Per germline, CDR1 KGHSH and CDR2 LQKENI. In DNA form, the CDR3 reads TGTGCCAGCTCACTGGACAGGATATCTGGAAACACCATATATTTT. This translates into CASSLDRISGNTIYF.

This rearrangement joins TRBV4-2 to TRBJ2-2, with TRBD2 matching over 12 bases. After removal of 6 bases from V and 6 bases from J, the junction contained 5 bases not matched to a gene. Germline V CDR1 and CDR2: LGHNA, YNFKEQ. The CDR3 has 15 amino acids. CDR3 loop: CASRRLAGEAGELFF. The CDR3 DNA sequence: TGTGCCAGCAGGCGACTAGCGGGAGAGGCCGGGGAGCTGTTTTTT.

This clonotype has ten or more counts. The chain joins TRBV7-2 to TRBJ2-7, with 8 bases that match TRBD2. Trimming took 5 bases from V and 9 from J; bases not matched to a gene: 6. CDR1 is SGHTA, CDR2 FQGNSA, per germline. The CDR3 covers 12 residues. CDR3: CASSTGGGGQYF. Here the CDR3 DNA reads TGTGCCAGCAGCACCGGGGGGGGAGGGCAGTACTTC.

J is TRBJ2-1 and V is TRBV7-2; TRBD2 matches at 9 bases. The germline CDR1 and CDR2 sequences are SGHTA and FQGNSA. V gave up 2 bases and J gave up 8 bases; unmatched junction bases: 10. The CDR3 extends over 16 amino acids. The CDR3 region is CASSLWLAGDSHEQFF. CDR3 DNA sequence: TGTGCCAGCAGCTTATGGTTAGCGGGAGACTCCCATGAGCAGTTCTTC.

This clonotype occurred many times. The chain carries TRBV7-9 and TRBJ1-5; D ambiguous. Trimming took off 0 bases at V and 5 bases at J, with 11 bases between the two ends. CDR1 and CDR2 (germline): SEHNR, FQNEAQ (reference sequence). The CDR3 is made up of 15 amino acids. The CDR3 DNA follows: TGTGCCAGCAGCTTAGCGGCGGGAGGGTATCAGCCCCAGCATTTT. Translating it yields CASSLAAGGYQPQHF.

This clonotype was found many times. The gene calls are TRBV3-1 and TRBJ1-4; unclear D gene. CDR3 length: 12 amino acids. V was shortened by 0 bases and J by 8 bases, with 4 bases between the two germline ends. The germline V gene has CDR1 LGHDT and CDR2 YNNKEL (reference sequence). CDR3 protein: CASSQDREKLFF. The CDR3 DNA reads TGTGCCAGCAGCCAAGATCGGGAAAAACTGTTTTTT.

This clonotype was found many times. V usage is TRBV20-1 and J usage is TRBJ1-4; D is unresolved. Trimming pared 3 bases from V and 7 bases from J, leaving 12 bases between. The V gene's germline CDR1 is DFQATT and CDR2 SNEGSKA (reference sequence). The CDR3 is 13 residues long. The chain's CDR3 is CSARTSALEKLFF. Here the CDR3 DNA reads TGCAGTGCTAGGACATCAGCCCTTGAAAAACTGTTTTTT.

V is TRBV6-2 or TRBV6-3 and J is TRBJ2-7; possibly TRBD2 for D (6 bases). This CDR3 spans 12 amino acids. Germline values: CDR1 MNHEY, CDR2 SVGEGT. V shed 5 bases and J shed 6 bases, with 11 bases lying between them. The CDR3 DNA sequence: TGTGCCAGCAGTCTCAGGGAGGCCGAGCAGTACTTC. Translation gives CASSLREAEQYF.

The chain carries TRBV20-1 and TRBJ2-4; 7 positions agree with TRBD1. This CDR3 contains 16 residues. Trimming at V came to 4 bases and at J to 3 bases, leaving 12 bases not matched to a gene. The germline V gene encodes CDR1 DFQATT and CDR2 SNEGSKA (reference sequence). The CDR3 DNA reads TGCAGTGCTAAGCCAACAGGGGACCAGGACAAAAACATTCAGTACTTC. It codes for CSAKPTGDQDKNIQYF.

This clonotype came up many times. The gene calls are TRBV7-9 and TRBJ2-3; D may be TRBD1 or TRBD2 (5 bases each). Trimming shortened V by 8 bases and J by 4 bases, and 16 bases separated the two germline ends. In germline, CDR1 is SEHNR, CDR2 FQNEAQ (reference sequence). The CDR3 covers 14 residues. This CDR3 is CASPLGEGADTQYF. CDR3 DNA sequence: TGTGCCAGCCCGCTGGGGGAAGGGGCAGATACGCAGTATTTT.

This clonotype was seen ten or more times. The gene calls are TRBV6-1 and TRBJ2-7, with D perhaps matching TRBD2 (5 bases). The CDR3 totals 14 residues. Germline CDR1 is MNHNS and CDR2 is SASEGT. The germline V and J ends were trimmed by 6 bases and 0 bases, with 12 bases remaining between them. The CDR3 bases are TGTGCCAGCAGGGACTCGGGCCTCTCCTACGAGCAGTACTTC. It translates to CASRDSGLSYEQYF.

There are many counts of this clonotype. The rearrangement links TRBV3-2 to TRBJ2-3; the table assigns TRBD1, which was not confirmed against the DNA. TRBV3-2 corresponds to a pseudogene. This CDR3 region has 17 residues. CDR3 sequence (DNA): TGTGCCAGCAGCCAAGATCTGGCAAGGGGGAGGACAGATACGCAGTATTTT. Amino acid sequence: CASSQDLARGRTDTQYF.

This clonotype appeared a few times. The CDR3 coding sequence is TGTGCCAGTAGTACAACCGGGCCCCAGCATTTT. This codes for CASSTTGPQHF. V is TRBV19 and J is TRBJ1-5; D not resolved. The CDR3 is made up of 11 amino acids. Germline V gene sequence: CDR1 LNHDA, CDR2 SQIVND (reference sequence). V was clipped by 4 bases and J by 9 bases, with 7 bases between them.

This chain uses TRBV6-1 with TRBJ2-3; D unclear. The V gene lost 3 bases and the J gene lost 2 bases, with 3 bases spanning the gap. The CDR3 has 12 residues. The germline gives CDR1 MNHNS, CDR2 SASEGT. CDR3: CASSDTTDTQYF. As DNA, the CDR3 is TGTGCCAGCAGTGACACCACAGATACGCAGTATTTT.

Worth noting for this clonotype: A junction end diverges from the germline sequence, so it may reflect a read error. CDR3 nucleotide sequence: TGTGTCAGCAGAGATACAGGCTATGGCTACACCTTC. Translating gives CVSRDTGYGYTF. The V and J genes are TRBV6-8 and TRBJ1-2; a weak D match, TRBD1 (5 bases). The CDR3 covers 12 residues. CDR1 is MNHGY, CDR2 SAAAGT, per germline.

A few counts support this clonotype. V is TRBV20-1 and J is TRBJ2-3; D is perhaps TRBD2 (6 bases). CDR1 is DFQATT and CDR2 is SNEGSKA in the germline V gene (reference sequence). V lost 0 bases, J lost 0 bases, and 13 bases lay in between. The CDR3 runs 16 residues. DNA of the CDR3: TGCAGTGCTAGAGATCCGGGGGATTATAGCACAGATACGCAGTATTTT. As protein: CSARDPGDYSTDTQYF.

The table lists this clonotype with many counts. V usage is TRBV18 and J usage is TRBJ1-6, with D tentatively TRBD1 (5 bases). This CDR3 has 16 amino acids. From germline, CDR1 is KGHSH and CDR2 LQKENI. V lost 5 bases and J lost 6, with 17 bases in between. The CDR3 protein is CASSRGFGSSNSPLHF. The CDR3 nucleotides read TGTGCCAGCTCAAGGGGCTTTGGGAGCTCTAATTCACCCCTCCACTTT.

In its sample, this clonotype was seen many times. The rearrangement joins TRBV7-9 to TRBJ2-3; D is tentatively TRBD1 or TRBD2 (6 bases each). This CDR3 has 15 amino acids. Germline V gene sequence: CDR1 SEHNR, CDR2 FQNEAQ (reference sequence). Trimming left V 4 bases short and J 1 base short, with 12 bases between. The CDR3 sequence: CASSWGADGTDTQYF. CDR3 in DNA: TGTGCCAGCAGCTGGGGGGCTGATGGCACAGATACGCAGTATTTT.

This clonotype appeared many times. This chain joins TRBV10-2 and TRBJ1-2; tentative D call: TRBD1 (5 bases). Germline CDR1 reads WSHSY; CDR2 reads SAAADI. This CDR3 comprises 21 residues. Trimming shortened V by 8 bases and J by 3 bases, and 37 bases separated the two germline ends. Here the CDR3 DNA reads TGCGCCAGCTTCGGTCGTTCGGGCAAGTGGGAGGCAGGGAAGTTCGACTATGGCTACACCTTC. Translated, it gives CASFGRSGKWEAGKFDYGYTF.

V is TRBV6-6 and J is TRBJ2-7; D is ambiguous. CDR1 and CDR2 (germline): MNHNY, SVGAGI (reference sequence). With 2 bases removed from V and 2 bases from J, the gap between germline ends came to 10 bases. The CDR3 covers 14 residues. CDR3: CASSYITATYEQYF. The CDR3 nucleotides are TGTGCCAGCAGTTACATAACAGCCACCTACGAGCAGTACTTC.

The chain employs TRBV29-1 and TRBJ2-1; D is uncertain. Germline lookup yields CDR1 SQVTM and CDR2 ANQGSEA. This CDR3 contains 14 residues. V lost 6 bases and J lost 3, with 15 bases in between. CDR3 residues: CSVEPYDVYNEQFF. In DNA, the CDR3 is TGCAGCGTGGAGCCGTACGACGTCTACAATGAGCAGTTCTTC.